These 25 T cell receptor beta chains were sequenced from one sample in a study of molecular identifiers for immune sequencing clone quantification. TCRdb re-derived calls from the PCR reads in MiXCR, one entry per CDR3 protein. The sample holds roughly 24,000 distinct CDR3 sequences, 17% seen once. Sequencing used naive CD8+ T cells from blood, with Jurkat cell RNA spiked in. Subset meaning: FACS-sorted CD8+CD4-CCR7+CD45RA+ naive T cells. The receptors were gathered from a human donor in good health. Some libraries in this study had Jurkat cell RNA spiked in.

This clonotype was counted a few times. CDR3 amino acids: CASSSGTAKVYEQYF. The DNA of the CDR3 is TGTGCCAGCAGCTCCGGGACAGCCAAAGTCTACGAGCAGTACTTC. The chain has TRBV7-9 and TRBJ2-7, with TRBD1 matching 7 bases. Looked up from germline, CDR1 is SEHNR and CDR2 is FQNEAQ (reference sequence). This CDR3 is built from 15 residues. Trimming removed 4 bases from V and 3 bases from J; junction bases left unmatched: 9.

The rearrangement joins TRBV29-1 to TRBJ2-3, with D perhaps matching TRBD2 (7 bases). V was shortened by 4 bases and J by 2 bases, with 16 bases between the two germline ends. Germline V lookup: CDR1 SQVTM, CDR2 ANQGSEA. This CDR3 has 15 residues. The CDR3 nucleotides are TGCAGCGTTGGGGCGTTGGGGGGGCACACAGATACGCAGTATTTT. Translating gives CSVGALGGHTDTQYF.

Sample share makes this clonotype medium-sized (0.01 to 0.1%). The CDR3: CASSLPGQGVEAFF. The CDR3 region has the DNA TGTGCCAGCAGTTTACCCGGACAGGGAGTTGAAGCTTTCTTT. V gene TRBV28 combines with J gene TRBJ1-1; TRBD1 agrees at 8 bases. J lost 7 bases, V lost 2 bases, and 6 bases had no gene match. The length of the CDR3 is 14 residues. The V gene's germline CDR1 is MDHEN and CDR2 SYDVKM.

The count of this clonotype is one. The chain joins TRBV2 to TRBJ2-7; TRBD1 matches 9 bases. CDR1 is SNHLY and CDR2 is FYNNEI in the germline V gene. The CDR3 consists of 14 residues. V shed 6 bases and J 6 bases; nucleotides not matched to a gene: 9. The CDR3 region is CASSATNRGLEQYF. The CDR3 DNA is TGTGCCAGCAGCGCTACGAACAGGGGGCTCGAGCAGTACTTC.

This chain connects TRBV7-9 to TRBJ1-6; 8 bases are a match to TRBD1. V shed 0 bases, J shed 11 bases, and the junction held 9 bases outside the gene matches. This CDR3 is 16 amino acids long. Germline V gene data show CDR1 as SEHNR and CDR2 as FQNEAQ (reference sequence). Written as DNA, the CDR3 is TGTGCCAGCAGCTTAGCGGGCATTGCAGGGGGCCCACCCCTCCACTTT. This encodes CASSLAGIAGGPPLHF.

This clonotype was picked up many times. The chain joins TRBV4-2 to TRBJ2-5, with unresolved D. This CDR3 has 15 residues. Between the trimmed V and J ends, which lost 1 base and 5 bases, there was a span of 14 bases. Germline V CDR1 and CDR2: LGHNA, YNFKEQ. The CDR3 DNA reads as TGTGCCAGCAGCCAAGCTCCTAACCCTGTCGAGACCCAGTACTTC. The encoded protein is CASSQAPNPVETQYF.

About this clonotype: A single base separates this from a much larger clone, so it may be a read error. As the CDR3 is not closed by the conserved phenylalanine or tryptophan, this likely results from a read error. CDR3 in DNA: TGTGCCAGCAGTTTAGCGTGGGTGAGCTATGGCTACACCTCC. Its translation is CASSLAWVSYGYTS. The genes are TRBV12-3 or TRBV12-4 and TRBJ1-2; D call uncertain. V shed 0 bases and J shed 4 bases, with 9 bases lying between them. The CDR3 loop spans 14 amino acids.

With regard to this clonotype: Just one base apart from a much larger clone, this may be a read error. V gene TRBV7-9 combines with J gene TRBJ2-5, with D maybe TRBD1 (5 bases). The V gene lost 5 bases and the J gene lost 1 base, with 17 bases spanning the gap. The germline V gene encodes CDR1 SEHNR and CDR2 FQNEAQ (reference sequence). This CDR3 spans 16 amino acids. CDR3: CASSPEASGFQETQYF. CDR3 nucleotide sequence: TGTGCCAGCAGCCCCGAGGCATCAGGGTTCCAAGAGACCCAGTACTTC.

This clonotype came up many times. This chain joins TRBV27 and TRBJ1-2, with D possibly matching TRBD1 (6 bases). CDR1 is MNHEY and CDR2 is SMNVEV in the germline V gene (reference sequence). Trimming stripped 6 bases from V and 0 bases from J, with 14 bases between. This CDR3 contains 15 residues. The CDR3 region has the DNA TGTGCCAGCAGGGAGTTACAGGGTGCTAACTATGGCTACACCTTC. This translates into CASRELQGANYGYTF.

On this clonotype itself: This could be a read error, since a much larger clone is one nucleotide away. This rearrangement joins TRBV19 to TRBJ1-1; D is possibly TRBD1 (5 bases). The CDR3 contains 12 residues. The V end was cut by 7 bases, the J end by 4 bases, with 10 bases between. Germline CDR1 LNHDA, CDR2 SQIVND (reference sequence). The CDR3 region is CASNRGSTEAFF. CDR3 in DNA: TGTGCCAGTAACCGGGGGTCCACTGAAGCTTTCTTT.

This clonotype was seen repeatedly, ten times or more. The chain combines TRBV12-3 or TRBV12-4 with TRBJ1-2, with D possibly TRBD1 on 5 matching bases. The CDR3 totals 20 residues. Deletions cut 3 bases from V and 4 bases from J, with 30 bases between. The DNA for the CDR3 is TGTGCCAGCAGTTTCGGTTCACCAGGGTTGTATGTTGGGCGAGCCTATGGCTACACCTTC. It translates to CASSFGSPGLYVGRAYGYTF.

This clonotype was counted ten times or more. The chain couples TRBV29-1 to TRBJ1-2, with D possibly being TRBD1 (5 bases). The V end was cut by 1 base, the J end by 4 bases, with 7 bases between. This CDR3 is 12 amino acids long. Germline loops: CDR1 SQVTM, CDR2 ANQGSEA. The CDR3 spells CSVEGQPYGYTF. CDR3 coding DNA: TGCAGCGTTGAAGGACAGCCCTATGGCTACACCTTC.

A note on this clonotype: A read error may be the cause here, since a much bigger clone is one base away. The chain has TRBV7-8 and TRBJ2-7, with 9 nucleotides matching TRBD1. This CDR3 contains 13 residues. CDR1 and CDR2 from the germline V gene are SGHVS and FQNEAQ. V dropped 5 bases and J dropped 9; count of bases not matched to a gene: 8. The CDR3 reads CASSPDRGGGQYF. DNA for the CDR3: TGTGCCAGCAGCCCGGACAGGGGAGGCGGGCAGTACTTC.

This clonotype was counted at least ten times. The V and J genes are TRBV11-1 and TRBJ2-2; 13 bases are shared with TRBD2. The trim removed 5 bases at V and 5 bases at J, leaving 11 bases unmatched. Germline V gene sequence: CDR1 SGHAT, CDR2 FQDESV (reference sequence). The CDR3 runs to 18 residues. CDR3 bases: TGTGCCAGCAGCCCCAGCGGACTAGCGGGAGTTTTGACCGGGGAGCTGTTTTTT. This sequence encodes CASSPSGLAGVLTGELFF.

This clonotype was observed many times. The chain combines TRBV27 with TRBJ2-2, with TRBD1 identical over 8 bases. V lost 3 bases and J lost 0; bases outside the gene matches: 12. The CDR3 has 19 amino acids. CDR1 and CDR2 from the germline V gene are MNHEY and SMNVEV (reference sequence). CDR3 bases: TGTGCCAGCAGTTTTCAGGCGCTGGGCAGGGGGCCGAACACCGGGGAGCTGTTTTTT. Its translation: CASSFQALGRGPNTGELFF.

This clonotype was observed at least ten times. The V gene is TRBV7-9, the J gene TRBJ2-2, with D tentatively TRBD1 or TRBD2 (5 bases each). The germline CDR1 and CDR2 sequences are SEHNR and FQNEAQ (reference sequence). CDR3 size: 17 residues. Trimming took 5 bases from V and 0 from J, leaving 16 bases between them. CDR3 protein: CASSPRDQTANTGELFF. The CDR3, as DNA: TGTGCCAGCAGCCCCCGGGACCAAACCGCGAACACCGGGGAGCTGTTTTTT.

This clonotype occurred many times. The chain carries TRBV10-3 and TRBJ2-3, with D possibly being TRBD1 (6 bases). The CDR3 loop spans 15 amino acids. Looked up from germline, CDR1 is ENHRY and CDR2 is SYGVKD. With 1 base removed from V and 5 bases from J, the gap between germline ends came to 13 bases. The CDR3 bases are TGTGCCATCAGTGAGTTTGGGGGCACAAGAGATACGCAGTATTTT. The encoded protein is CAISEFGGTRDTQYF.

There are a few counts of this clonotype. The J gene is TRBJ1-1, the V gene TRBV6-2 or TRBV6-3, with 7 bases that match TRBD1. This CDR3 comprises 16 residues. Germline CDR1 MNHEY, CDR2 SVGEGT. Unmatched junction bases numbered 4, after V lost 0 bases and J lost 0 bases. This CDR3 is CASSYSRQGMNTEAFF. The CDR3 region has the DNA TGTGCCAGCAGTTACTCAAGACAGGGAATGAACACTGAAGCTTTCTTT.

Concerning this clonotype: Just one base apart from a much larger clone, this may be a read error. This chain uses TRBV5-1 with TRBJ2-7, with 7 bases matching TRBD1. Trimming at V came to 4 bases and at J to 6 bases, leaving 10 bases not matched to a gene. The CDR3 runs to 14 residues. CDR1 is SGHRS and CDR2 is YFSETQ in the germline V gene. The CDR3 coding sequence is TGCGCCAGCAGCCACCGAACAGGGGCTGGCGAGCAGTACTTC. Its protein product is CASSHRTGAGEQYF.

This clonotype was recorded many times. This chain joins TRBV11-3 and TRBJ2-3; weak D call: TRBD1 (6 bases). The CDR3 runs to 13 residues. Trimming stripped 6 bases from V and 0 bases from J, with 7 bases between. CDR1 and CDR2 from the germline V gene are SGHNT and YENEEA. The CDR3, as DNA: TGTGCCAGCAGTGACAGGAGCACAGATACGCAGTATTTT. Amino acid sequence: CASSDRSTDTQYF.

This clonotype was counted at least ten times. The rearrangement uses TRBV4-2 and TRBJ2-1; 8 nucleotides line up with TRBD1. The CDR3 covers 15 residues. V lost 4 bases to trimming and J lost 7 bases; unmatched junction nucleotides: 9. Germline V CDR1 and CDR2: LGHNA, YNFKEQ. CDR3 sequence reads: CASSLHQGDRNEQFF. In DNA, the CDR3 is TGTGCCAGCAGCCTCCACCAGGGGGACAGGAATGAGCAGTTCTTC.

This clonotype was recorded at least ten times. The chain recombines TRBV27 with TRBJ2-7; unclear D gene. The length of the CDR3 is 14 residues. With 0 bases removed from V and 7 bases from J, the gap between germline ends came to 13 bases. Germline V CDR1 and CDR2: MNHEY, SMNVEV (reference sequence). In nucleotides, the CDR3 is TGTGCCAGCAGTTTATCCGGGTGGTTATTAGAGCAGTACTTC. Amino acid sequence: CASSLSGWLLEQYF.

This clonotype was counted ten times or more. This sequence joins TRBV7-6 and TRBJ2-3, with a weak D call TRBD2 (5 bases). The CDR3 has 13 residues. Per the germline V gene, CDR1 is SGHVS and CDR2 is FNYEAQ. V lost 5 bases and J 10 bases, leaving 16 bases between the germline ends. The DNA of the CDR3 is TGTGCCAGCAGCAGCGGTGGACTGTCCTCGCAGTATTTT. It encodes CASSSGGLSSQYF.

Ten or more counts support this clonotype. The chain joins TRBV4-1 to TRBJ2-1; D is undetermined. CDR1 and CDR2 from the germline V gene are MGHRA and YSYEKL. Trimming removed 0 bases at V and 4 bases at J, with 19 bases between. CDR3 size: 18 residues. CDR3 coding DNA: TGCGCCAGCAGCCAAGAAGGGCTGACCGCGGTTGGGTACAATGAGCAGTTCTTC. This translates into CASSQEGLTAVGYNEQFF.

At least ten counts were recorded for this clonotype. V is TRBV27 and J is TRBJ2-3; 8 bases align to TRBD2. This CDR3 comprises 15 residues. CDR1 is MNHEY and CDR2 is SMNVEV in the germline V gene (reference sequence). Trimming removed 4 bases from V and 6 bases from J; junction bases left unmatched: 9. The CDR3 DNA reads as TGTGCCAGCAGTTACGGACTAGCTCTATTGGATACGCAGTATTTT. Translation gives CASSYGLALLDTQYF.